This T cell receptor beta chain was sequenced in a study of identical twins. Study-level results: Without tracking the same donors, conclusions rested on cross-sectional statistical analysis. Those out-of-frame alpha sequences shared by twins showed an excess of low generation probability.

Germline V lookup: CDR1 SGHRS, CDR2 YFSETQ. Between the trimmed V and J ends, which lost 1 base and 2 bases, there was a span of 8 bases. There are 14 residues in the CDR3. cDNA carried unique molecular identifiers, and a universal primer site was added by template switching. TCRdb analysed the 5' RACE reads with MiXCR anew, one entry per CDR3 protein. In the table there are about 890,000 distinct CDR3 sequences, 9% to 15% of which are singletons. This clonotype was seen a handful of times. Its antigen is unidentified. A further study also used this sample, focusing on yellow fever vaccine responses in identical twins.

The clonotype was recovered from a woman younger than 30 in good health. The sample comprised PBMCs. V usage is TRBV5-1 and J usage is TRBJ2-3; D remains unclear. The CDR3 DNA is TGCGCCAGCAGCTTGTACGGCTCCACAGATACGCAGTATTTT. This gives the protein CASSLYGSTDTQYF.